These T cell receptor beta chains were read from a single sample in a study of T cell repertoires in cytomegalovirus infection. TCRdb processed the reads anew with MiXCR; each CDR3 protein has one entry. The sample has hundreds of thousands of distinct CDR3 sequences; around 35% are singletons. Antigens for these TCRs are unknown. This specimen consisted of cultured PBMCs, obtained from culture after CMV antigen stimulation. The receptors derive from a human donor in good health (CMV status not recorded). Some clones in this sample may be carry-over from other donors' samples. The CDR3 runs from the conserved cysteine through the conserved F or W. The D gene is left open where the match is weak. The size entry is marked missing in some rows and otherwise reads once, few, many or a size class.

v_call	d_call	cdr3_length	j_call	clone_size	cdr3_nt	cdr3_aa
TRBV7-9	-	17	TRBJ1-4	few	TGTGCCAGCAGCTTTCAGGCCCCGGGTTTGAGGTTTGAAAAACTGTTTTTT	CASSFQAPGLRFEKLFF
TRBV7-2	-	14	TRBJ2-3	many	TGTGCCAGTCTCCTTTGGGCGCGAACAGATACGCAGTATTTT	CASLLWARTDTQYF
TRBV27	-	15	TRBJ1-5	few	TGTGCCAGCAGCCCTTTTACCCTTGGGAATCAGCCCCAGCATTTT	CASSPFTLGNQPQHF
TRBV4-2	-	14	TRBJ1-2	-	TGTGCCAGCAGCCGCACGGCCCATGACTATGGCTACACCTTC	CASSRTAHDYGYTF
TRBV7-2	TRBD1	19	TRBJ1-4	many	TGTGCCAGCAGCCCGCACTCCGGGACAGGGGGAAGGCGCGGTGAAAAACTGTTTTTT	CASSPHSGTGGRRGEKLFF
TRBV19	-	14	TRBJ2-2	-	TGTGCCAGTTCTAGGGTGGGGAACACCGGGGAGCTGTTTTTT	CASSRVGNTGELFF
TRBV4-1	-	17	TRBJ1-5	-	TGCGCCAGCAGCCAAGAAGCTATCGGGGCGGGCAATCAGCCCCAGCATTTT	CASSQEAIGAGNQPQHF
TRBV2	TRBD1	14	TRBJ1-5	-	TGTGCCAGCAGGGGGAGACAGGGTGGTCAGCCCCAGCATTTT	CASRGRQGGQPQHF
TRBV7-8	-	13	TRBJ2-7	many	TGTGCCAGCACCCCAGCCCAGCGCTACGAGCAGTACTTC	CASTPAQRYEQYF
TRBV6-1	-	13	TRBJ2-5	-	TGTGCCAGCAGTGACGCGGGTCGGGAGACCCAGTACTTC	CASSDAGRETQYF
TRBV6-6	TRBD1	15	TRBJ2-1	few	TGTGCCAGCAGACCAGGGGGCACCCTCTACAATGAGCAGTTCTTC	CASRPGGTLYNEQFF
TRBV18	TRBD1	16	TRBJ2-2	-	TGTGCCAGCTCACCGATGACAGGGGGCGCCGACGGGGAGCTGTTTTTT	CASSPMTGGADGELFF
TRBV7-2	-	13	TRBJ1-2	-	TGTGCCAGCACCGGTCGGGTTAACTATGGCTACACCTTC	CASTGRVNYGYTF
TRBV18	TRBD2	19	TRBJ2-3	once	TGTGCCAGCTCACTTCTCCTTGGACTAGCCTCGTGGGGGACAGATACGCAGTATTTT	CASSLLLGLASWGTDTQYF